What follows are 6 T cell receptor beta chains derived from one specimen sequenced in a study of cytomegalovirus exposure and HLA in healthy donors. The PCR contained 60 Vbeta and 13 Jbeta primers. The data were produced by immunoSEQ multiplex PCR, yet TCRdb's version contains in-frame clones alone and is incomplete. The table has 150,000 to 200,000 clones, approximately 80% seen once. Sequencing was done on a sample of PBMCs. These receptors were obtained from a woman in her 30s in good health and CMV-seropositive.

This sequence joins TRBV6-5 and TRBJ2-2; D gene ambiguous. Germline V gene sequence: CDR1 MNHEY, CDR2 SVGAGI. This CDR3 spans 15 amino acids. V lost 6 bases to trimming and J lost 0 bases, with 11 bases between them. As DNA, the CDR3 is TGTGCCAGCAGCCGCAACATCCCGAACACCGGGGAGCTGTTTTTT. Amino acid sequence: CASSRNIPNTGELFF.

This clone was counted between two and nine times. The CDR3 is CSVMQGEGYTF. In DNA form, the CDR3 reads TGCAGCGTTATGCAGGGCGAAGGCTACACCTTC. The chain couples TRBV29-1 to TRBJ1-2, with D possibly TRBD1 on 5 matching bases. Trimming cost V 5 bases and J 8 bases, with 12 bases left between them. The CDR3 has 11 residues. CDR1 SQVTM and CDR2 ANQGSEA come from the germline V gene.

The CDR3 DNA reads as TGTGCCAGCAGTGCAAAACAGGGTTATAGCAATCAGCCCCAGCATTTT. Amino acids: CASSAKQGYSNQPQHF. V is TRBV6-1 and J is TRBJ1-5; D perhaps matches TRBD1 (6 bases). V shed 4 bases and J shed 0 bases, with 13 bases lying between them. This CDR3 is 16 amino acids long. Germline V gene lookup returns CDR1 MNHNS and CDR2 SASEGT.

The J gene is TRBJ1-1, the V gene TRBV2; D unclear. V was clipped by 6 bases and J by 8 bases, with 16 bases between them. The length of the CDR3 is 13 residues. Germline-derived CDR1 and CDR2 are SNHLY and FYNNEI. The CDR3 is CASRAEREGEAFF. The DNA for the CDR3 is TGTGCCAGCAGGGCCGAGAGGGAAGGCGAAGCTTTCTTT.

This chain links TRBV4-1 with TRBJ1-2; D remains unclear. The CDR3 totals 13 residues. V lost 3 bases to trimming and J lost 6 bases, with 11 bases between them. The germline CDR1 and CDR2 sequences are MGHRA and YSYEKL. The CDR3 nucleotides are TGCGCCAGCAGCCAGGGCAGGCGGGATGGCTACACCTTC. Its protein is CASSQGRRDGYTF.

The chain has TRBV9 and TRBJ2-7, with D hard to call. V was shortened by 0 bases and J by 0 bases, with 10 bases between the two germline ends. The germline CDR1 and CDR2 sequences are SGDLS and YYNGEE. The CDR3 is 15 amino acids. DNA of the CDR3: TGTGCCAGCAGCGTAGGTTCCAGACTCTCCTACGAGCAGTACTTC. The encoded protein is CASSVGSRLSYEQYF.